This section outlines one T cell receptor beta chain sequence together with its context. This entry is derived from a study of T-cell memory formation after mild COVID-19. TCRdb redid the calling of the 5' RACE reads with MiXCR, one entry per CDR3 protein. The sample records about 260,000 distinct CDR3 sequences, roughly 17% being singletons. CDR3 length: 15 amino acids. Germline values: CDR1 MNHNY, CDR2 SVGAGI (reference sequence). Trimming cost V 4 bases and J 1 base, with 11 bases left between them. The source material was PBMCs or a T cell subset sorted from them (not recorded which). The clonotype was recovered from a man between 18 and 35 years old who had mild COVID-19 (a few samples of this study predate the infection). Cell type and time point are not known. The J gene is TRBJ1-3, the V gene TRBV6-6; D might be TRBD1 (6 bases). Written as DNA, the CDR3 is TGTGCCAGCAGTTTTTCTGGGACATCTGGAAACACCATATATTTT. It encodes CASSFSGTSGNTIYF.